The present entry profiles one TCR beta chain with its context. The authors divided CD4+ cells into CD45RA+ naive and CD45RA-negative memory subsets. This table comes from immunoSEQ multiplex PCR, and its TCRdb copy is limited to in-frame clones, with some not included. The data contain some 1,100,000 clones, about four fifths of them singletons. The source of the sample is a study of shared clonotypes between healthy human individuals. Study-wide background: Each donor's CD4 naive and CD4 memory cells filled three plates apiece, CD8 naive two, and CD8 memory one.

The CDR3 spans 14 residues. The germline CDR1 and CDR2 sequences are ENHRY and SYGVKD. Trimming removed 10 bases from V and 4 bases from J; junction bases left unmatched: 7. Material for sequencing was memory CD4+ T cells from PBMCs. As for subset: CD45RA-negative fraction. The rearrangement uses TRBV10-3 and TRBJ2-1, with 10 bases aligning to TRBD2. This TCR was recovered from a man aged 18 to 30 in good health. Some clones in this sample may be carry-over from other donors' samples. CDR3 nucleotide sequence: TGTGCCACGGGTCAACTAGCGGGGTACAATGAGCAGTTCTTC. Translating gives CATGQLAGYNEQFF.